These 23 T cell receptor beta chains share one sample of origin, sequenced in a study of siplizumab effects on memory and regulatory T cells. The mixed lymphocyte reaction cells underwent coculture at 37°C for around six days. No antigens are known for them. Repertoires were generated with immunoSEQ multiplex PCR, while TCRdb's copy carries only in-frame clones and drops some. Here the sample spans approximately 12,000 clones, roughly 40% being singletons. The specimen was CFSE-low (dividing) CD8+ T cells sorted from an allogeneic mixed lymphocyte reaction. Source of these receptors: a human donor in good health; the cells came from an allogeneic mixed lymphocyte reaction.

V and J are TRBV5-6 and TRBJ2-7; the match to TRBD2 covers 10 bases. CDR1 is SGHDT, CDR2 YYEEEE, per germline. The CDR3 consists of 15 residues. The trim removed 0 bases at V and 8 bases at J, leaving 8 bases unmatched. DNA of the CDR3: TGTGCCAGCAGCTTGGCTCCTAGCGGGAGTTCACAGCAGTACTTC. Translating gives CASSLAPSGSSQQYF.

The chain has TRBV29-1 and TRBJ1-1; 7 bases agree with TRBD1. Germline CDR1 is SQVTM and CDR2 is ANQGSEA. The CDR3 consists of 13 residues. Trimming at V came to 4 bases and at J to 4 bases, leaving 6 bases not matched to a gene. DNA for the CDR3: TGCAGCGTTGGGGAGGGGGCGAGCACTGAAGCTTTCTTT. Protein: CSVGEGASTEAFF.

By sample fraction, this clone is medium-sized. CDR3 sequence: CASSRIAGVADTQYF. In DNA, the CDR3 is TGTGCCAGCAGCCGGATAGCGGGAGTGGCAGATACGCAGTATTTT. The chain joins TRBV7-6 to TRBJ2-3, with 9 bases aligning to TRBD2. CDR1 and CDR2 from the germline V gene are SGHVS and FNYEAQ. The V segment lost 5 bases and the J segment 4 bases; nucleotides outside the gene matches: 7. The CDR3 totals 15 residues.

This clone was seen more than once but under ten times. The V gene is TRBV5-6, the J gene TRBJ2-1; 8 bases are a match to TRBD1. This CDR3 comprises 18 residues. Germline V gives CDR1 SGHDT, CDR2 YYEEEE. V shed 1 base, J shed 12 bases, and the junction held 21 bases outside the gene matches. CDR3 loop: CASSLLAAGNIVGTGQFF. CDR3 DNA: TGTGCCAGCAGCTTGCTGGCCGCGGGTAACATTGTGGGGACAGGGCAGTTCTTC.

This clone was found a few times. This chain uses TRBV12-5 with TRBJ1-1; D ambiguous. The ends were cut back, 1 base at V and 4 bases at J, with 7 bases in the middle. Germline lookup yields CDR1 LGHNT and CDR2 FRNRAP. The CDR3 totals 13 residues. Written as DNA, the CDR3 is TGTGCTAGTGGTTTGGAGGGCAGCACTGAAGCTTTCTTT. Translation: CASGLEGSTEAFF.

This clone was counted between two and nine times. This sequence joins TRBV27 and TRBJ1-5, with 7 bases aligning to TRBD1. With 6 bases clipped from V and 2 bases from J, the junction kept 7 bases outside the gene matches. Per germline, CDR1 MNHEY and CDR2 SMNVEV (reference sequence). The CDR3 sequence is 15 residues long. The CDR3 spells CASSWEGARNQPQHF. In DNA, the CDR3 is TGTGCCAGCAGCTGGGAGGGGGCTCGCAATCAGCCCCAGCATTTT.

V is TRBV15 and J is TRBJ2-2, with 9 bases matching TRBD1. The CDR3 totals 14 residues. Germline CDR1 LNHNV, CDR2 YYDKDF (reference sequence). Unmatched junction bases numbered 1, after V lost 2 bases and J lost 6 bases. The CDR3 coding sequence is TGTGCCACCAGCAGACGACAGGGGGCCGGGGAGCTGTTTTTT. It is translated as CATSRRQGAGELFF.

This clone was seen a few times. As DNA, the CDR3 is TGTGCCAGCAGCGTAGCTACAGGCTCCTACGAGCAGTACTTC. It specifies CASSVATGSYEQYF. The rearrangement links TRBV9 to TRBJ2-7; maybe TRBD1 (5 bases). This CDR3 has 14 residues. Trimming cost V 0 bases and J 0 bases, with 7 bases left between them. Germline V gene lookup returns CDR1 SGDLS and CDR2 YYNGEE.

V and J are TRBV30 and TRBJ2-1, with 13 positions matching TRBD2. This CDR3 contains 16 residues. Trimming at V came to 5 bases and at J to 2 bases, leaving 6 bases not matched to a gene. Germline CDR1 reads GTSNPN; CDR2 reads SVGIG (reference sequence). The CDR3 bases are TGTGCCTGGCAACCCGGGACTAGCGGGACCTACAATGAGCAGTTCTTC. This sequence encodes CAWQPGTSGTYNEQFF.

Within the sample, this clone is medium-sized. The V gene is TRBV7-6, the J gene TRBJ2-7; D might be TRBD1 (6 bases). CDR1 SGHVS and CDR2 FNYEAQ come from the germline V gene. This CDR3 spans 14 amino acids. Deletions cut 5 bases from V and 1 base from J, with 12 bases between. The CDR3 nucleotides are TGTGCCAGCAGCCCCATTACAGGGTCCTACGAGCAGTACTTC. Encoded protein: CASSPITGSYEQYF.

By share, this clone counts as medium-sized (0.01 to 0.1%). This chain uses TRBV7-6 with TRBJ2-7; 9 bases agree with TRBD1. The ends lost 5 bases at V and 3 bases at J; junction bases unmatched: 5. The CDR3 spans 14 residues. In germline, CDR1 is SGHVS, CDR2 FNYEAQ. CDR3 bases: TGTGCCAGCAGCCCCGGGACAGGGAACTACGAGCAGTACTTC. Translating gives CASSPGTGNYEQYF.

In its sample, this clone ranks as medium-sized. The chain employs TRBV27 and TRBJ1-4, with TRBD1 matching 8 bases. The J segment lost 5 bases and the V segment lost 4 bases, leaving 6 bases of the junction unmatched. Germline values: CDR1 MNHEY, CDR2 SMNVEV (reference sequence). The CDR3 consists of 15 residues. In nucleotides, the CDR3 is TGTGCCAGCAGTTCCATTACAGGGGGAAATGAAAAACTGTTTTTT. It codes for CASSSITGGNEKLFF.

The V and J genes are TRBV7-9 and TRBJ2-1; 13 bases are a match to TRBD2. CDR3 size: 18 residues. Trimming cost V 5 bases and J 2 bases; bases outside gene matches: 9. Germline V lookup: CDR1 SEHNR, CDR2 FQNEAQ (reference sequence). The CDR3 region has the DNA TGTGCCAGCAGCCCCGGACTAGCGGGGGCTCCTACCTACAATGAGCAGTTCTTC. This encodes CASSPGLAGAPTYNEQFF.

The CDR3 here is CASSYHATGEGFF. DNA of the CDR3: TGTGCCAGCAGCTATCACGCGACAGGGGAGGGTTTCTTT. J is TRBJ1-1 and V is TRBV5-4; 8 nucleotides match TRBD1. The CDR3 is 13 residues long. The V gene's germline CDR1 is SGHNT and CDR2 YYREEE (reference sequence). The junction had 11 bases not matched to a gene; V was cut back by 3 bases and J by 13 bases.

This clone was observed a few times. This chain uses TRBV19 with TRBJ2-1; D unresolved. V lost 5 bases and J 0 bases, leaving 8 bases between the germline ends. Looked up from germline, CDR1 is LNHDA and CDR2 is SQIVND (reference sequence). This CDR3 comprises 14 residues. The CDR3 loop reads CASSVPFSYNEQFF. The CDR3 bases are TGTGCCAGTAGTGTCCCATTCTCCTACAATGAGCAGTTCTTC. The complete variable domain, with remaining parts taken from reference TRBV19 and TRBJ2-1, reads DGGITQSPKYLFRKEGQNVTLSCEQNLNHDAMYWYRQDPGQGLRLIYYSQIVNDFQKGDIAEGYSVSREKKESFPLTVTSAQKNPTAFYLCASSVPFSYNEQFFGPGTRLTVL.

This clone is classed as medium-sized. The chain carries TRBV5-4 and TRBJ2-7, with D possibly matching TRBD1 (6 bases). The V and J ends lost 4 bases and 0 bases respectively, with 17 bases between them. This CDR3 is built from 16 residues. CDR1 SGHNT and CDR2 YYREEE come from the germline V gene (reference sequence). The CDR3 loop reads CASSPGTPRSSYEQYF. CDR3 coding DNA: TGTGCCAGCAGCCCCGGGACACCCAGGAGCTCCTACGAGCAGTACTTC.

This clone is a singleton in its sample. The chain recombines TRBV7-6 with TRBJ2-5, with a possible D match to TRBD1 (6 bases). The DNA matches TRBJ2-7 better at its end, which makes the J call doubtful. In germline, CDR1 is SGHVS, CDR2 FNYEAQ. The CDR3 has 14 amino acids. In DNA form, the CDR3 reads TGTGCCAGCAGCCCCATTACAGGGTCCTACGAGCAGTACTTC. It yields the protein CASSPITGSYEQYF.

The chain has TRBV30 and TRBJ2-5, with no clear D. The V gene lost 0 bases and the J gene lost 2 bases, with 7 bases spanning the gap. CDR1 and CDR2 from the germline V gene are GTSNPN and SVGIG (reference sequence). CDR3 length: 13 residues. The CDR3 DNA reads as TGTGCCTGGAGTGTAGTCAGTCAAGAGACCCAGTACTTC. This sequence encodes CAWSVVSQETQYF. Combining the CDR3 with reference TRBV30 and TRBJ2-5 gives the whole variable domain SQTIHQWPATLVQPVGSPLSLECTVEGTSNPNLYWYRQAAGRGLQLLFYSVGIGQISSEVPQNLSASRPQDRQFILSSKKLLLSDSGFYLCAWSVVSQETQYFGPGTRLLVL.

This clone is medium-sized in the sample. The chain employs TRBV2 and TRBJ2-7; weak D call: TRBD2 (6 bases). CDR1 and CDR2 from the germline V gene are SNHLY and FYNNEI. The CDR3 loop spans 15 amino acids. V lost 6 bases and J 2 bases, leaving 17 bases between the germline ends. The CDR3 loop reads CASSQTGTGAYEQYF. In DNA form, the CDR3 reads TGTGCCAGCAGCCAGACCGGGACGGGAGCCTACGAGCAGTACTTC.

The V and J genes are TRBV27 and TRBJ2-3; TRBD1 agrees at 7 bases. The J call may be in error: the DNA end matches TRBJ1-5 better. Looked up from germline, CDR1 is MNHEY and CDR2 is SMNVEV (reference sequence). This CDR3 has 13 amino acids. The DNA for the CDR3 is TGTGCCAGCAGTCTAGGGGGGACAGATACGCAGCATTTT. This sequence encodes CASSLGGTDTQHF.

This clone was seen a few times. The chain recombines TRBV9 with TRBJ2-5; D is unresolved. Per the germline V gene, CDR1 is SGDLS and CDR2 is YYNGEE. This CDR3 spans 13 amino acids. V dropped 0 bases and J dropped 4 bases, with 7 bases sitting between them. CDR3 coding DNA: TGTGCCAGCAGCGTAGGGCTCGCAGAGACCCAGTACTTC. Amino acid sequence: CASSVGLAETQYF. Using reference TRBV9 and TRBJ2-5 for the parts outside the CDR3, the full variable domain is DSGVTQTPKHLITATGQRVTLRCSPRSGDLSVYWYQQSLDQGLQFLIQYYNGEERAKGNILERFSAQQFPDLHSELNLSSLELGDSALYFCASSVGLAETQYFGPGTRLLVL.

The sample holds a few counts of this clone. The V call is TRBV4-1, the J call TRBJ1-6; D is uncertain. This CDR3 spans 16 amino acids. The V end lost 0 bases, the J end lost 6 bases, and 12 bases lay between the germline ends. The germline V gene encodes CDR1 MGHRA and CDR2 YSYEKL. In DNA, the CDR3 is TGCGCCAGCAGCCAAGATTCAGGCCTTGGTAATTCACCCCTCCACTTT. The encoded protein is CASSQDSGLGNSPLHF.

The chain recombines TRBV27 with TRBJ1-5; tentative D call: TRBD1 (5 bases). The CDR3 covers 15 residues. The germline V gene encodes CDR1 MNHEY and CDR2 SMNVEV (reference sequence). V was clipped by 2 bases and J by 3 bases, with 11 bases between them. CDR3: CASSLGRGLNQPQHF. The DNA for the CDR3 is TGTGCCAGCAGTTTAGGTCGGGGACTCAATCAGCCCCAGCATTTT.